One and the same sample provided the 11 T cell receptor beta chains below, sequenced in a study of regulatory T cells in long-lasting Graves disease. The time point was: newly diagnosed GD, antithyroid drugs for less than 3 months. After RNA was extracted from PBMCs, the TCR library was made from it. Assembly of TCR beta libraries relied on iRepertoire HTBI primers together with Arm-PCR of CDR3 regions. TCRdb used MiXCR to reprocess the multiplex PCR reads, holding one entry per CDR3 protein. This table has about 530,000 distinct CDR3 sequences, more than 15% appearing once. The same sample was also used in a study of T cells in Graves' hyperthyroidism and ophthalmopathy.

The specimen comprised peripheral blood mononuclear cells (PBMCs), sampled at new diagnosis, from a patient treated with antithyroid drugs. These receptors were obtained from a woman aged 35-60 years with Graves disease.

This clonotype has a handful of counts. The CDR3 loop reads CASSPGGSDQPQHF. DNA of the CDR3: TGTGCCAGCTCACCCGGGGGGTCTGATCAGCCCCAGCATTTT. The chain has TRBV18 and TRBJ1-5, with D perhaps matching TRBD1 (5 bases). From germline, CDR1 is KGHSH and CDR2 LQKENI. V lost 3 bases and J 5 bases, leaving 11 bases between the germline ends. The CDR3 loop spans 14 amino acids.

This clonotype showed up just a few times. The chain uses TRBV27 and TRBJ2-7, with a possible D match to TRBD2 (6 bases). Germline V gene lookup returns CDR1 MNHEY and CDR2 SMNVEV (reference sequence). The CDR3 loop spans 13 amino acids. V shed 6 bases and J shed 3 bases, with 12 bases lying between them. CDR3 amino acids: CASRNWGDYEQYF. DNA of the CDR3: TGTGCCAGCAGGAATTGGGGGGACTACGAGCAGTACTTC.

This clonotype appeared a few times. As DNA, the CDR3 is TGCGCCAGCAGTGTGGTCTCGAACACCGGGGAGCTGTTTTTT. Encoded protein: CASSVVSNTGELFF. The chain couples TRBV10-1 to TRBJ2-2; D remains unclear. The CDR3 covers 14 residues. Germline CDR1 reads WNHNN; CDR2 reads SYGVQD (reference sequence). V was clipped by 4 bases and J by 0 bases, with 6 bases between them.

This clonotype was recorded many times. The V and J genes are TRBV28 and TRBJ2-1; a possible D gene is TRBD2 (6 bases). The germline V gene encodes CDR1 MDHEN and CDR2 SYDVKM. The CDR3 loop spans 14 amino acids. The V end was cut by 4 bases, the J end by 6 bases, with 13 bases between. CDR3 DNA sequence: TGTGCCAGCAGTTCCCTGGAGGGGCGCAATGAGCAGTTCTTC. The encoded protein is CASSSLEGRNEQFF.

This clonotype turned up a few times. The chain couples TRBV4-1 to TRBJ2-5; 7 positions agree with TRBD1. The junction had 12 bases not matched to a gene; V was cut back by 3 bases and J by 5 bases. Germline-derived CDR1 and CDR2 are MGHRA and YSYEKL. The CDR3 length is 16 residues. In nucleotides, the CDR3 is TGCGCCAGCAGCCATGTGAAGACAGGGAGAAAGGAGACCCAGTACTTC. It translates to CASSHVKTGRKETQYF.

Worth noting for this clonotype: A single base separates this from a much larger clone, so it may be a read error. The chain recombines TRBV12-3 or TRBV12-4 with TRBJ1-1, with a possible D match to TRBD1 (5 bases). The CDR3 runs to 14 residues. The CDR3 nucleotides read TGTGCCAGCAGTTCTGGCGGGGGGTACACTGAAGCTTCCTTT. Encoded protein: CASSSGGGYTEASF.

This clonotype came up many times. CDR3 loop: CASSSGQGQDQPQHF. The CDR3 bases are TGTGCCAGCAGCTCGGGACAGGGGCAGGATCAGCCCCAGCATTTT. This chain links TRBV28 with TRBJ1-5; 10 nucleotides agree with TRBD1. From germline, CDR1 is MDHEN and CDR2 SYDVKM. The CDR3 loop spans 15 amino acids. The ends lost 6 bases at V and 5 bases at J; junction bases unmatched: 7. Looking up the rest from reference TRBV28 and TRBJ1-5 gives the full variable domain: DVKVTQSSRYLVKRTGEKVFLECVQDMDHENMFWYRQDPGLGLRLIYFSYDVKMKEKGDIPEGYSVSREKKERFSLILESASTNQTSMYLCASSSGQGQDQPQHFGDGTRLSIL.

This clonotype was seen ten or more times. V usage is TRBV18 and J usage is TRBJ1-3; 7 bases map to TRBD1. Germline V CDR1 and CDR2: KGHSH, LQKENI. The trim removed 4 bases at V and 3 bases at J, leaving 3 bases unmatched. This CDR3 has 14 residues. DNA for the CDR3: TGTGCCAGCTCACTTCGGGACAGTGGAAACACCATATATTTT. As protein: CASSLRDSGNTIYF. Based on the CDR3 plus reference TRBV18 and TRBJ1-3, the full variable domain is NAGVMQNPRHLVRRRGQEARLRCSPMKGHSHVYWYRQLPEEGLKFMVYLQKENIIDESGMPKERFSAEFPKEGPSILRIQQVVRGDSAAYFCASSLRDSGNTIYFGEGSWLTVV.

The chain carries TRBV7-6 and TRBJ2-7; no firm D call. Trimming left V 2 bases short and J 2 bases short, with 13 bases between. This CDR3 is 15 amino acids long. Per the germline V gene, CDR1 is SGHVS and CDR2 is FNYEAQ. For the CDR3, the DNA is TGTGCCAGCAGCTTAAACTCTAACCCTGCCTACGAGCAGTACTTC. Translating it yields CASSLNSNPAYEQYF.

The V and J genes are TRBV7-2 and TRBJ2-7, with 9 positions matching TRBD1. Germline loops: CDR1 SGHTA, CDR2 FQGNSA. V dropped 4 bases and J dropped 0; count of bases not matched to a gene: 22. The CDR3 is 21 residues long. In DNA form, the CDR3 reads TGTGCCAGCAGCTATTCGGGGGGAGCTTCCGCCGGGACAGGGACCTCCTACGAGCAGTACTTC. This gives the protein CASSYSGGASAGTGTSYEQYF.

This clonotype was detected many times. CDR3 region: CSGGTSGGTSHNEQFF. CDR3 coding DNA: TGCAGCGGCGGGACTAGCGGGGGGACTTCCCACAATGAGCAGTTCTTC. The chain recombines TRBV29-1 with TRBJ2-1; 15 bases are a match to TRBD2. This CDR3 is 16 amino acids long. Germline CDR1 reads SQVTM; CDR2 reads ANQGSEA. Unmatched junction bases numbered 9, after V lost 7 bases and J lost 5 bases.